These 5 T cell receptor beta chains were all obtained from the same sample, sequenced in a study of T cell responses to AZD1222 COVID-19 vaccine. Profiling relied on immunoSEQ multiplex PCR, and the TCRdb table lists in-frame clones only, not all of them. The sample consists of around 76,000 clones, approximately 85% of them appearing once. The sequencing here drew on peripheral blood, taken on day 0 of AZD1222 vaccination. The source is an adult in good health.

The chain carries TRBV5-4 and TRBJ1-2; D uncertain. The CDR3 is made up of 12 amino acids. Germline CDR1 is SGHNT and CDR2 is YYREEE (reference sequence). Trimming cost V 0 bases and J 7 bases, with 7 bases left between them. The CDR3: CASSLVPGGYTF. CDR3 bases: TGTGCCAGCAGCTTGGTCCCAGGTGGCTACACCTTC.

This chain connects TRBV7-6 to TRBJ1-4; TRBD1 aligns across 7 bases. Germline V CDR1 and CDR2: SGHVS, FNYEAQ. V trimming: 4 bases; J trimming: 4 bases; junction bases outside the gene matches: 9. The CDR3 totals 16 residues. Written as DNA, the CDR3 is TGTGCCAGCAGCTCCCCGAGGGACAGTCGTAATGAAAAACTGTTTTTT. This gives the protein CASSSPRDSRNEKLFF.

The V call is TRBV6-2 or TRBV6-3, the J call TRBJ1-2; TRBD1 is a possible D gene (5 bases). CDR1 MNHEY and CDR2 SVGEGT come from the germline V gene. This CDR3 is built from 12 residues. Trimming took 6 bases from V and 5 from J, leaving 10 bases between them. As DNA, the CDR3 is TGTGCCAGCAGCCCCAGGGCGTATGGCTACACCTTC. It yields the protein CASSPRAYGYTF.

This chain connects TRBV16 to TRBJ1-5; perhaps TRBD1 as D (5 bases). This CDR3 has 16 amino acids. The V end lost 4 bases, the J end lost 0 bases, and 13 bases lay between the germline ends. Germline values: CDR1 KGHSY, CDR2 FQNENV. The chain's CDR3 is CASSPAGGYSNQPQHF. The DNA of the CDR3 is TGTGCCAGCAGCCCCGCGGGGGGATATAGCAATCAGCCCCAGCATTTT.

This chain joins TRBV4-1 and TRBJ1-2; 11 bases are a match to TRBD1. The V gene end was trimmed by 3 bases and the J gene end by 8 bases; junction bases not matched to a gene: 11. The CDR3 totals 16 residues. CDR1 and CDR2 from the germline V gene are MGHRA and YSYEKL. DNA of the CDR3: TGCGCCAGCAGCCATTCCCCAGGACAGGGGGCGATCGGCTACACCTTC. It specifies CASSHSPGQGAIGYTF.